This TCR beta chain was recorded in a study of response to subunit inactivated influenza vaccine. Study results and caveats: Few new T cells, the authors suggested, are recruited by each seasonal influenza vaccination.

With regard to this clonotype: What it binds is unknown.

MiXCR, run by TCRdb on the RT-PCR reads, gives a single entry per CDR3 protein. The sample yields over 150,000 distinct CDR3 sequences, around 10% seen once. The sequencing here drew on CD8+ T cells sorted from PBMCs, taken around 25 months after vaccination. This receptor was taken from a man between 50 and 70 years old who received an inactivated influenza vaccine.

This CDR3 is CASSQEGPRNTIYF. The CDR3 DNA sequence: TGTGCCAGCAGCCAAGAGGGGCCGAGAAACACCATATATTTT. The gene calls are TRBV4-2 and TRBJ1-3; TRBD1 is a possible D gene (5 bases). CDR1 is LGHNA and CDR2 is YNFKEQ in the germline V gene. V was cut by 0 bases and J by 5 bases, with 8 bases left in between. The CDR3 totals 14 residues.